Many counts were recorded for the clone carrying this TCR beta chain. Antigen unknown. This specimen belongs to a study of T cells in Graves' hyperthyroidism and ophthalmopathy. Study summary: Peripheral blood was drawn at first diagnosis, prior to all treatment.

The V gene's germline CDR1 is SNHLY and CDR2 FYNNEI. The CDR3 consists of 15 residues. Deletions cut 2 bases from V and 4 bases from J, with 12 bases between. Researchers amplified the TCR beta CDR3 regions from RNA transcripts. First-round RT-PCR of the TCR CDR3 relied on the HTBI primer set. TCRdb itself ran the multiplex PCR reads through MiXCR, one entry per CDR3 protein. The data hold approximately 400,000 distinct CDR3 sequences, with over 12% observed a single time. Findings and caveats of the study: Among thyroid clonotypes expanded above 0.001, most also appeared in blood. Ophthalmopathy was separated from stable hyperthyroidism by a 13 V-J model.

The V and J genes are TRBV2 and TRBJ2-1; D is ambiguous. Sequences were obtained from blood. The receptor was isolated from a man aged 50-59 years with Graves' ophthalmopathy. Here the CDR3 DNA reads TGTGCCAGCAGTGAACATGGTTTCGGATACAATGAGCAGTTCTTC. Protein sequence: CASSEHGFGYNEQFF.